The sequence of this T cell receptor beta chain was determined in a study of T cells in localized non-small cell lung cancer. Study-wide findings and caveats: Uninvolved adjacent lung, not tumor, had the highest T cell clonality.

With respect to this clone: Its antigen is as yet unknown.

The germline gives CDR1 SGHAT, CDR2 FQNNGV. Trimming left V 2 bases short and J 10 bases short, with 6 bases between. The CDR3 is 11 residues long. Assay: immunoSEQ multiplex PCR; the TCRdb copy retains only in-frame clones and omits some. The sample carries approximately 150,000 clones, 89% recorded once. This sample comprised peripheral blood, obtained before any cancer treatment. The genes are TRBV11-2 and TRBJ2-1; no reliable D call. This receptor was obtained from a female donor of 60 years or more with stage I lung adenocarcinoma. The CDR3 is CASSLNSEQFF. For the CDR3, the DNA is TGTGCCAGCAGCTTAAATTCGGAGCAGTTCTTC.